The clone carrying this T cell receptor beta chain has just a few counts. Its antigen is undetermined. The repertoire was sequenced with immunoSEQ multiplex PCR; TCRdb's copy has only in-frame clones and lacks some. The table records approximately 240,000 clones, about 69% of them present only once. The CD4+ fraction was divided into a CD45RA+ naive subset and a CD45RA-negative memory subset. The data originate from a study of shared clonotypes between healthy human individuals. Study findings and constraints: Among the subsets, naive ones generally showed larger estimated richness than memory ones.

Germline-derived CDR1 and CDR2 are LNHDA and SQIVND (reference sequence). The CDR3 is made up of 16 amino acids. Germline trimming cut 2 bases from V and 7 bases from J; bases unmatched to any gene: 10. The clonotype originates from a man in his thirties or forties in good health. The sample consisted of memory CD4+ T cells sorted from blood. Subset noted: CD45RA-negative fraction. This rearrangement joins TRBV19 to TRBJ2-1; 8 bases are shared with TRBD2. DNA for the CDR3: TGTGCCAGTAGTATACTCGCGGGAGGCCGGGGTAATGAGCAGTTCTTC. It translates to CASSILAGGRGNEQFF. The complete variable domain, with remaining parts taken from reference TRBV19 and TRBJ2-1, reads DGGITQSPKYLFRKEGQNVTLSCEQNLNHDAMYWYRQDPGQGLRLIYYSQIVNDFQKGDIAEGYSVSREKKESFPLTVTSAQKNPTAFYLCASSILAGGRGNEQFFGPGTRLTVL.